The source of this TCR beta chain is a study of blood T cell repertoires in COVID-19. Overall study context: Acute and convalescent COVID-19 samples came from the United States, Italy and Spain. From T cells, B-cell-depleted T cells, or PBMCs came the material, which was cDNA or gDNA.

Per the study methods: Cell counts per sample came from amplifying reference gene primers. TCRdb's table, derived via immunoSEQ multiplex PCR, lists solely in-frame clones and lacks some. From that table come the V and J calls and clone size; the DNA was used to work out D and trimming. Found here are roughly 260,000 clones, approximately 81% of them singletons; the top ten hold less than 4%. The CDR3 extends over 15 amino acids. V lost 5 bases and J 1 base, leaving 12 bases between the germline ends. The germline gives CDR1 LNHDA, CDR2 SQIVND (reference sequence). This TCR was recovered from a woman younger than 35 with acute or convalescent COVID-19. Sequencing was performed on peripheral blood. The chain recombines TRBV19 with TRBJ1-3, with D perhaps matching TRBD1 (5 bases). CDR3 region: CASSFLRVSGNTIYF. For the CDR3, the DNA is TGTGCCAGTAGTTTTCTCAGGGTTTCTGGAAACACCATATATTTT.